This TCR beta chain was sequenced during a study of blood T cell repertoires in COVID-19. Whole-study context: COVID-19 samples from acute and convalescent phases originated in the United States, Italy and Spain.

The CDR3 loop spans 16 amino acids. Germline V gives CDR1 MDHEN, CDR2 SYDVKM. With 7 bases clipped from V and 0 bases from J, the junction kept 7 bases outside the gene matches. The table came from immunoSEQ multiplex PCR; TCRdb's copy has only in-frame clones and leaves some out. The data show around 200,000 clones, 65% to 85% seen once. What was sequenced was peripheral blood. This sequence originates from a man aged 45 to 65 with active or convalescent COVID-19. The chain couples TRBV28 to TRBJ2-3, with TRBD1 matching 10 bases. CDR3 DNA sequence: TGTGCCAGCATCCAGGGACAGGGGTCTAGCACAGATACGCAGTATTTT. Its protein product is CASIQGQGSSTDTQYF.